Listed below are T cell receptor beta chains from one sample, sequenced in a study of T cell responses to AZD1222 COVID-19 vaccine. This table comes from immunoSEQ multiplex PCR, and its TCRdb copy is limited to in-frame clones, with some not included. Of roughly 44,000 clones detected, 75% to 85% appear once; the ten largest clones hold 52%. The sequences come from peripheral blood, collected on day 0 of AZD1222 vaccination. Receptors were obtained from an adult in good health. CDR3s include the opening cysteine and the closing phenylalanine or tryptophan. Fields, in order: CDR3 length, V gene, CDR3 protein.

length: 15; V: TRBV11-2; CDR3: CASSPGQGANSPLHF
length: 18; V: TRBV3-1/TRBV3-2; CDR3: CASSRTSGRAWGYNEQFF
length: 15; V: TRBV5-1; CDR3: CASSLGAGMNTEAFF
length: 12; V: TRBV20-1; CDR3: CSASVGNTEAFF
length: 15; V: TRBV5-1; CDR3: CASSRGDSANYGYTF
length: 15; V: TRBV30; CDR3: CAWSPPSGTSYEQYF
length: 14; V: TRBV3-1/TRBV3-2; CDR3: CASSQRDGANVLTF
length: 14; V: TRBV6-2/TRBV6-3; CDR3: CASSSRQGREKLFF
length: 18; V: TRBV23-1; CDR3: CASSPFWTSGSNTGELFF
length: 14; V: TRBV4-3; CDR3: CATKDGATNEKLFF
length: 14; V: TRBV9; CDR3: CASSVEGRANEQFF
length: 13; V: TRBV4-1; CDR3: CASSPQAGNEQYF
length: 15; V: TRBV7-9; CDR3: CASSFLLAGVNEQYF
length: 12; V: TRBV6-5; CDR3: CAAARGPGELFF
length: 15; V: TRBV4-2; CDR3: CASSQGRTGQQPQHF
length: 13; V: TRBV18; CDR3: CASSPRRDNEQFF
length: 16; V: TRBV6-1; CDR3: CASSEGQAIGNQPQHF
length: 15; V: TRBV28; CDR3: CASSTGQGRDQPQHF
length: 14; V: TRBV18; CDR3: CASSLRGQAYEQYF